Presented here are 2 T cell receptor beta chains from one specimen sequenced in a study of blood T cells in healthy people across ages. The second PCR ran about 7 to 12 cycles with a sample-barcoded 5' primer and J-beta primers. TCRdb passed the 5' RACE reads through MiXCR, listing each CDR3 protein once. Here the sample spans roughly 1.5 million distinct CDR3 sequences, approximately 43% being singletons. Sequenced sample: blood. These receptors all stem from a young woman in good health.

The chain has TRBV29-1 and TRBJ2-5, with D uncertain. The CDR3 covers 14 residues. Between the trimmed V and J ends, which lost 4 bases and 2 bases, there was a span of 14 bases. The germline gives CDR1 SQVTM, CDR2 ANQGSEA. CDR3 nucleotides: TGCAGCGTTGGGCTAGTCCTTTCTCAAGAGACCCAGTACTTC. It codes for CSVGLVLSQETQYF.

Turning to this clonotype: A much larger clone sits a single nucleotide away, making a read error possible. V is TRBV29-1 and J is TRBJ2-1; D possibly corresponds to TRBD2 (6 bases). Germline CDR1 and CDR2: SQVTM and ANQGSEA. This CDR3 spans 12 amino acids. The V end was cut by 7 bases, the J end by 13 bases, with 20 bases between. The CDR3 here is CSARTTQETQFF. The DNA of the CDR3 is TGCAGCGCCCGGACTACCCAAGAGACCCAGTTCTTC.